This TCR beta chain was identified during a study of shared clonotypes between healthy human individuals. Original data processing: Quality scores were absent from the junction-only immunoSEQ sequences, so filtering differed. The assay was immunoSEQ multiplex PCR, and TCRdb's table has in-frame clones only and misses some. V and J calls and clone size are those listed in that table; D and trimming were worked out from the DNA. The data show millions of clones, more than 90% seen once. Whole-study results and caveats: For sorted subsets, rarefaction showed incomplete sequencing despite large depth. A few donors showed sharing of approximately 5% of naive CD4 clonotypes.

CD45RA-negative memory and CD45RA+ naive subsets were split from the CD4+ cells. Note on this clone: What it binds is not known.

Per germline, CDR1 WSHSY and CDR2 SAAADI. V trimming: 4 bases; J trimming: 4 bases; junction bases outside the gene matches: 8. The CDR3 runs 15 residues. The clonotype comes from a man between 18 and 29 years old in good health. V and J are TRBV10-2 and TRBJ1-2; 8 nucleotides line up with TRBD1. Source material: naive CD4+ T cells sorted from blood. Indicated subset: CD45RA+ positively selected. CDR3 nucleotides: TGCGCCAGCAGTGCCGCAGGGGGCGCTGGCTATGGCTACACCTTC. Amino acids: CASSAAGGAGYGYTF.